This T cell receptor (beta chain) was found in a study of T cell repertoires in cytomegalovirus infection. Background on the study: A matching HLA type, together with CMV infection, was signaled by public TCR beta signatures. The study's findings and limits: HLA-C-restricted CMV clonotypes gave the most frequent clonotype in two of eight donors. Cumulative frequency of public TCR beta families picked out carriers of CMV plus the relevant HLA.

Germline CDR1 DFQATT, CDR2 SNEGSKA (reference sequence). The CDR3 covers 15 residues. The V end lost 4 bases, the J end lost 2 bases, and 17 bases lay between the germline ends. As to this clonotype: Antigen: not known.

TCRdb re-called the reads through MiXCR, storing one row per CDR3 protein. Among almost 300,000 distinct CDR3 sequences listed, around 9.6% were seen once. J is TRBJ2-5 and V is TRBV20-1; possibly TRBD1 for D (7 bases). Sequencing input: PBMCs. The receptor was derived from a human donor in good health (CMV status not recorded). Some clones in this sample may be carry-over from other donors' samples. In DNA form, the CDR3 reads TGCAGTGCTATTAGTCCGCGGGGACAGCAAGAGACCCAGTACTTC. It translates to CSAISPRGQQETQYF.